The next 15 T cell receptor beta chains were all read from a single sample in a study of PD-L1 blockade in urothelial cancer. Time point denoted: peripheral blood 6 weeks after treatment start. This table comes from immunoSEQ multiplex PCR, and its TCRdb copy is limited to in-frame clones, with some not included. The table shows roughly 100,000 clones, with approximately 82% occurring only once. The starting material was PBMCs, obtained around atezolizumab (anti-PD-L1) treatment. The receptors originated from an older man with urothelial cancer.

V gene TRBV5-1 combines with J gene TRBJ2-1; D uncertain. The CDR3 runs to 13 residues. V lost 4 bases and J lost 7, with 12 bases in between. CDR1 and CDR2 from the germline V gene are SGHRS and YFSETQ. CDR3 in DNA: TGCGCCAGCAGCCCCGAGTTTTCGAATGAGCAGTTCTTC. Amino acids: CASSPEFSNEQFF. The full variable domain, with the rest looked up from reference TRBV5-1 and TRBJ2-1, is KAGVTQTPRYLIKTRGQQVTLSCSPISGHRSVSWYQQTPGQGLQFLFEYFSETQRNKGNFPGRFSGRQFSNSRSEMNVSTLELGDSALYLCASSPEFSNEQFFGPGTRLTVL.

This chain joins TRBV4-2 and TRBJ2-3; weak D call: TRBD1 (5 bases). Germline V gene data show CDR1 as LGHNA and CDR2 as YNFKEQ. CDR3 length: 17 residues. The germline V and J ends were trimmed by 0 bases and 0 bases, with 13 bases remaining between them. The CDR3 DNA reads as TGTGCCAGCAGCCAAGAAAGGGGCCATACTAGCACAGATACGCAGTATTTT. This sequence encodes CASSQERGHTSTDTQYF.

The V call is TRBV14, the J call TRBJ2-5, with D perhaps matching TRBD2 (6 bases). The CDR3 consists of 13 residues. Germline V CDR1 and CDR2: SGHDN, FVKESK. V was trimmed by 5 bases and J by 5 bases, leaving 12 bases between them. The CDR3 sequence is CASSKGRGETQYF. The CDR3 coding sequence is TGTGCCAGCAGCAAAGGACGGGGGGAGACCCAGTACTTC.

This chain links TRBV6-1 with TRBJ1-6; D is uncertain. The germline gives CDR1 MNHNS, CDR2 SASEGT. With 4 bases removed from V and 0 bases from J, the gap between germline ends came to 10 bases. The CDR3 is made up of 16 amino acids. In DNA, the CDR3 is TGTGCCAGCAGTGTCGTTTCTAACTCCTATAATTCACCCCTCCACTTT. Translating gives CASSVVSNSYNSPLHF.

V gene TRBV6-1 combines with J gene TRBJ1-2; D may be TRBD1 (5 bases). CDR1 is MNHNS, CDR2 SASEGT, per germline. V gave up 1 base and J gave up 4 bases, with 22 bases separating them. The CDR3 has 18 residues. The CDR3 coding sequence is TGTGCCAGCAGTGAAGGGAGGGCCCGTAGGGACTCTTTCTATGGCTACACCTTC. This translates into CASSEGRARRDSFYGYTF.

This clone showed up just once. The chain recombines TRBV6-5 with TRBJ1-1, with 7 bases aligning to TRBD1. J lost 3 bases, V lost 2 bases, and 9 bases had no gene match. Germline V lookup: CDR1 MNHEY, CDR2 SVGAGI. This CDR3 comprises 16 residues. CDR3 region: CASSYTVTGSYTEAFF. DNA of the CDR3: TGTGCCAGCAGTTACACGGTGACAGGGTCGTACACTGAAGCTTTCTTT.

The J gene is TRBJ2-1, the V gene TRBV7-2; 8 nucleotides line up with TRBD1. V was pared by 6 bases and J by 6 bases, with 4 bases of the junction left unmatched. This CDR3 contains 13 residues. Germline V CDR1 and CDR2: SGHTA, FQGNSA. The chain's CDR3 is CASRRTGINEQFF. The CDR3 nucleotides read TGTGCCAGCAGGAGGACAGGGATCAATGAGCAGTTCTTC.

The chain is built from TRBV19 and TRBJ2-1; D perhaps matches TRBD1 (5 bases). Trimming left V 3 bases short and J 9 bases short, with 9 bases between. CDR1 LNHDA and CDR2 SQIVND come from the germline V gene (reference sequence). The length of the CDR3 is 12 residues. CDR3 loop: CASSIWGGEQFF. CDR3 DNA: TGTGCCAGTAGTATTTGGGGCGGTGAGCAGTTCTTC.

The J gene is TRBJ2-1, the V gene TRBV18; tentatively, D is TRBD1 (6 bases). CDR3 length equals 14 residues. Looked up from germline, CDR1 is KGHSH and CDR2 is LQKENI. The ends were cut back, 6 bases at V and 6 bases at J, with 15 bases in the middle. The chain's CDR3 is CASSPPARGNEQFF. The CDR3 DNA is TGTGCCAGCTCCCCCCCCGCCAGGGGCAATGAGCAGTTCTTC.

The J gene is TRBJ1-5, the V gene TRBV30; D remains ambiguous. CDR1 and CDR2 (germline): GTSNPN, SVGIG (reference sequence). The CDR3 totals 12 residues. V lost 4 bases, J lost 4 bases, and 8 bases lay in between. In DNA, the CDR3 is TGTGCCTGGAATTACGGGAATCAGCCCCAGCATTTT. It encodes CAWNYGNQPQHF.

The rearrangement uses TRBV2 and TRBJ2-3, with D possibly matching TRBD2 (6 bases). This CDR3 has 13 residues. V was pared by 7 bases and J by 2 bases, with 10 bases between. Looked up from germline, CDR1 is SNHLY and CDR2 is FYNNEI. The CDR3 protein is CASIGGATDTQYF. For the CDR3, the DNA is TGTGCCAGCATTGGCGGGGCCACAGATACGCAGTATTTT.

The V call is TRBV7-9, the J call TRBJ1-5, with D uncertain. The CDR3 extends over 13 amino acids. The germline gives CDR1 SEHNR, CDR2 FQNEAQ (reference sequence). The ends were cut back, 5 bases at V and 7 bases at J, with 12 bases in the middle. CDR3 loop: CASSGSHGQPQHF. In DNA form, the CDR3 reads TGTGCCAGCAGCGGTAGTCACGGGCAGCCCCAGCATTTT.

CDR3 nucleotides: TGTGCCAGCAGCTTTAGGGGAAACAGGGTGGGCAATGAGCAGTTCTTC. Its protein product is CASSFRGNRVGNEQFF. The chain is built from TRBV7-2 and TRBJ2-1; perhaps TRBD1 as D (6 bases). This CDR3 spans 16 amino acids. V dropped 3 bases and J dropped 6 bases, with 18 bases sitting between them. The V gene's germline CDR1 is SGHTA and CDR2 FQGNSA. The whole variable domain, remainder taken from reference TRBV7-2 and TRBJ2-1, is GAGVSQSPSNKVTEKGKDVELRCDPISGHTALYWYRQSLGQGLEFLIYFQGNSAPDKSGLPSDRFSAERTGGSVSTLTIQRTQQEDSAVYLCASSFRGNRVGNEQFFGPGTRLTVL.

V gene TRBV25-1 combines with J gene TRBJ1-3, with D tentatively TRBD1 (5 bases). The CDR3 length is 14 residues. From germline, CDR1 is MGHDK and CDR2 SYGVNS. V lost 3 bases and J lost 0, with 6 bases in between. CDR3 protein: CASSETASGNTIYF. The DNA for the CDR3 is TGTGCCAGCAGTGAGACAGCCTCTGGAAACACCATATATTTT.

Notes on this clone: Other DNA sequences in the same sample also yield this CDR3. V is TRBV5-1 and J is TRBJ2-1; 8 bases match TRBD1. Looked up from germline, CDR1 is SGHRS and CDR2 is YFSETQ. V was clipped by 2 bases and J by 0 bases; unmatched bases: 1. CDR3 length equals 15 residues. CDR3 nucleotides: TGCGCCAGCAGCTTAACAGGGGGCTCCTACAATGAGCAGTTCTTC. As protein: CASSLTGGSYNEQFF.